A single sample gave rise to the 22 T cell receptor beta chains below, sequenced in a study of chemoradiotherapy in HPV16-positive cancers. Some clones are missing from TCRdb's copy, which holds only in-frame ones; the method was immunoSEQ multiplex PCR. The data hold roughly 3,300 clones, with approximately 96% observed a single time. The sample here was taken from a patient who underwent chemoradiotherapy. The source of these receptors is a human donor with HPV-associated anogenital cancer.

The chain's CDR3 is CAWSIGSTDTQYF. The CDR3 coding sequence is TGTGCCTGGAGTATCGGGAGCACAGATACGCAGTATTTT. The gene calls are TRBV30 and TRBJ2-3; no reliable D call. In germline, CDR1 is GTSNPN, CDR2 SVGIG (reference sequence). The CDR3 is 13 amino acids. V was clipped by 2 bases and J by 0 bases, with 6 bases between them.

V and J are TRBV6-6 and TRBJ1-1; D remains ambiguous. The CDR3 totals 12 residues. Trimming removed 2 bases at V and 4 bases at J, with 5 bases between. Germline assignment: CDR1 MNHNY and CDR2 SVGAGI (reference sequence). As DNA, the CDR3 is TGTGCCAGCAGTTACGAGGGCACTGAAGCTTTCTTT. Translation: CASSYEGTEAFF.

V gene TRBV11-2 combines with J gene TRBJ2-1; 9 bases match TRBD2. The CDR3 is made up of 18 amino acids. CDR1 is SGHAT and CDR2 is FQNNGV in the germline V gene. V lost 2 bases and J lost 1; bases outside the gene matches: 9. The CDR3 region has the DNA TGTGCCAGCAGCTTAAGGGCTCTGCGGGGGGGTTCCTACAATGAGCAGTTCTTC. Translated, it gives CASSLRALRGGSYNEQFF.

The chain employs TRBV30 and TRBJ1-2; D perhaps matches TRBD1 (5 bases). Trimming took 5 bases from V and 4 from J, leaving 11 bases between them. Germline V lookup: CDR1 GTSNPN, CDR2 SVGIG (reference sequence). The CDR3 has 12 amino acids. Here the CDR3 DNA reads TGTGCCTGGGTGGGACGTATCTATGGCTACACCTTC. It is translated as CAWVGRIYGYTF.

This chain connects TRBV5-4 to TRBJ2-5; D is unclear. Trimming left V 4 bases short and J 3 bases short, with 10 bases between. CDR1 and CDR2 (germline): SGHNT, YYREEE (reference sequence). The CDR3 consists of 13 residues. The CDR3 reads CASSTPQKETQYF. The CDR3, as DNA: TGTGCCAGCAGCACCCCCCAGAAAGAGACCCAGTACTTC.

This chain joins TRBV4-2 and TRBJ2-7, with TRBD1 matching 10 bases. CDR3 length equals 15 residues. Trimming at V came to 4 bases and at J to 2 bases, leaving 5 bases not matched to a gene. From germline, CDR1 is LGHNA and CDR2 YNFKEQ. The CDR3 DNA is TGTGCCAGCAGCCCAGACGGACAGGGGGCCTACGAGCAGTACTTC. Translation: CASSPDGQGAYEQYF.

The CDR3 protein is CASSLGGGATDTQYF. CDR3 DNA: TGTGCCAGCAGCTTAGGCGGGGGGGCCACAGATACGCAGTATTTT. This chain links TRBV7-9 with TRBJ2-3; 9 bases line up with TRBD2. With 1 base clipped from V and 2 bases from J, the junction kept 1 base outside the gene matches. The CDR3 runs 15 residues. Germline V gene data show CDR1 as SEHNR and CDR2 as FQNEAQ (reference sequence).

V usage is TRBV13 and J usage is TRBJ2-5; D might be TRBD2 (5 bases). The CDR3 is 12 amino acids. Germline-derived CDR1 and CDR2 are PRHDT and FYEKMQ (reference sequence). Trimming removed 1 base at V and 5 bases at J, with 5 bases between. This chain's CDR3 is CASSLAGETQYF. The CDR3 bases are TGTGCCAGCAGCTTAGCGGGGGAGACCCAGTACTTC.

The chain links TRBV5-3 to TRBJ2-1; 10 bases are shared with TRBD2. TRBV5-3 qualifies as an ORF whose function is uncertain. After removal of 7 bases from V and 3 bases from J, the junction contained 4 bases not matched to a gene. The CDR3 length is 14 residues. Here the CDR3 DNA reads TGTGCCAGACATACTAGCGGGATCTACAATGAGCAGTTCTTC. It specifies CARHTSGIYNEQFF.

This clone was observed a few times. The gene calls are TRBV19 and TRBJ1-1; D is possibly TRBD1 (6 bases). From germline, CDR1 is LNHDA and CDR2 SQIVND (reference sequence). CDR3 size: 13 residues. V lost 0 bases, J lost 4 bases, and 6 bases lay in between. For the CDR3, the DNA is TGTGCCAGTAGTATAGAAGGGGGCACTGAAGCTTTCTTT. This encodes CASSIEGGTEAFF. The whole variable domain, filled in from reference TRBV19 and TRBJ1-1, reads DGGITQSPKYLFRKEGQNVTLSCEQNLNHDAMYWYRQDPGQGLRLIYYSQIVNDFQKGDIAEGYSVSREKKESFPLTVTSAQKNPTAFYLCASSIEGGTEAFFGQGTRLTVV.

The J gene is TRBJ1-4, the V gene TRBV6-1; no firm D call. Per the germline V gene, CDR1 is MNHNS and CDR2 is SASEGT. This CDR3 is 17 amino acids long. V lost 3 bases and J 4 bases, leaving 18 bases between the germline ends. CDR3 sequence reads: CASSDLRSGTGNEKLFF. In DNA form, the CDR3 reads TGTGCCAGCAGTGATCTTAGATCGGGAACTGGTAATGAAAAACTGTTTTTT.

The chain has TRBV25-1 and TRBJ2-3; maybe TRBD1 (5 bases). The V end lost 4 bases, the J end lost 6 bases, and 14 bases lay between the germline ends. Germline lookup yields CDR1 MGHDK and CDR2 SYGVNS. CDR3 size: 14 residues. In DNA form, the CDR3 reads TGTGCCAGCAGTGCAACGACCTACAGGGATACGCAGTATTTT. It is translated as CASSATTYRDTQYF. Based on the CDR3 plus reference TRBV25-1 and TRBJ2-3, the full variable domain is EADIYQTPRYLVIGTGKKITLECSQTMGHDKMYWYQQDPGMELHLIHYSYGVNSTEKGDLSSESTVSRIRTEHFPLTLESARPSHTSQYLCASSATTYRDTQYFGPGTRLTVL.

The chain couples TRBV7-8 to TRBJ2-7, with 7 bases fitting TRBD2. There are 13 residues in the CDR3. CDR1 SGHVS and CDR2 FQNEAQ come from the germline V gene. Trimming removed 5 bases from V and 7 bases from J; junction bases left unmatched: 8. The CDR3 region is CASSILLATEQYF. The CDR3 nucleotides are TGTGCCAGCAGCATCCTACTAGCGACTGAGCAGTACTTC.

CDR3 DNA sequence: TGTGCCAGCAGCCAAGCAGGGACACCAAACACTGAAGCTTTCTTT. This codes for CASSQAGTPNTEAFF. The chain employs TRBV14 and TRBJ1-1; D might be TRBD1 (6 bases). Germline CDR1 SGHDN, CDR2 FVKESK. The CDR3 covers 15 residues. V was trimmed by 1 base and J by 2 bases, leaving 11 bases between them. Based on the CDR3 plus reference TRBV14 and TRBJ1-1, the full variable domain is EAGVTQFPSHSVIEKGQTVTLRCDPISGHDNLYWYRRVMGKEIKFLLHFVKESKQDESGMPNNRFLAERTGGTYSTLKVQPAELEDSGVYFCASSQAGTPNTEAFFGQGTRLTVV.

This clone was detected only once. V gene TRBV10-1 combines with J gene TRBJ2-5; D gene unclear. The germline V gene has CDR1 WNHNN and CDR2 SYGVQD (reference sequence). The V end lost 11 bases, the J end lost 7 bases, and 11 bases lay between the germline ends. The CDR3 sequence is 10 residues long. This CDR3 reads CARPRRTQYF. CDR3 nucleotide sequence: TGCGCCCGACCACGCCGGACCCAGTACTTC.

This chain connects TRBV28 to TRBJ1-3; D ambiguous. V lost 3 bases and J lost 8, with 8 bases in between. This CDR3 has 12 residues. Per the germline V gene, CDR1 is MDHEN and CDR2 is SYDVKM. Written as DNA, the CDR3 is TGTGCCAGCAGTTTGTTAAAGGACACCATATATTTT. Translation gives CASSLLKDTIYF.

CDR3 loop: CASSFTGAEADNYGYTF. As DNA, the CDR3 is TGTGCCAGCAGCTTCACAGGGGCAGAGGCGGATAACTATGGCTACACCTTC. V is TRBV5-8 and J is TRBJ1-2, with TRBD1 identical over 7 bases. The V and J ends lost 2 bases and 1 base, in that order; junction bases with no gene match: 11. The V gene's germline CDR1 is SGHTS and CDR2 YDEGEE. The length of the CDR3 is 17 residues.

This chain links TRBV15 with TRBJ1-4, with D perhaps TRBD1 (5 bases). The germline V and J ends were trimmed by 5 bases and 7 bases, with 17 bases remaining between them. In germline, CDR1 is LNHNV, CDR2 YYDKDF (reference sequence). The CDR3 is made up of 15 amino acids. As DNA, the CDR3 is TGTGCCACCAGCGGACCGAGTCAGGGACCTGAAAAACTGTTTTTT. This gives the protein CATSGPSQGPEKLFF.

V gene TRBV19 combines with J gene TRBJ1-2; 7 bases line up with TRBD1. J lost 5 bases, V lost 5 bases, and 5 bases had no gene match. Germline CDR1 is LNHDA and CDR2 is SQIVND (reference sequence). The CDR3 is made up of 13 amino acids. DNA of the CDR3: TGTGCCAGTAGTCCCGGGACAGCATATGGCTACACCTTC. Its protein product is CASSPGTAYGYTF.

This sequence joins TRBV9 and TRBJ1-1, with 9 bases lining up with TRBD1. Trimming at V came to 7 bases and at J to 1 base, leaving 2 bases not matched to a gene. Germline CDR1 SGDLS, CDR2 YYNGEE. CDR3 length: 13 amino acids. CDR3 bases: TGTGCCAGCCGACAGGGGGGGAACACTGAAGCTTTCTTT. The encoded protein is CASRQGGNTEAFF.

This clone was recorded only once. The chain has TRBV2 and TRBJ2-7; 8 positions agree with TRBD2. V dropped 10 bases and J dropped 6; count of bases not matched to a gene: 11. The CDR3 is 13 residues long. Germline lookup yields CDR1 SNHLY and CDR2 FYNNEI. CDR3 DNA sequence: TGTGCCACTCTGATCGGGAGGGCAAGCGAGCAGTACTTC. Amino acids: CATLIGRASEQYF.

The CDR3 protein is CASSSSTGEYFHPLHF. CDR3 nucleotides: TGTGCCAGCAGCTCCTCTACAGGGGAGTATTTTCACCCCCTCCACTTT. V and J are TRBV7-6 and TRBJ1-6, with TRBD1 identical over 7 bases. Germline assignment: CDR1 SGHVS and CDR2 FNYEAQ. The trim removed 4 bases at V and 13 bases at J, leaving 16 bases unmatched. The CDR3 contains 16 residues.